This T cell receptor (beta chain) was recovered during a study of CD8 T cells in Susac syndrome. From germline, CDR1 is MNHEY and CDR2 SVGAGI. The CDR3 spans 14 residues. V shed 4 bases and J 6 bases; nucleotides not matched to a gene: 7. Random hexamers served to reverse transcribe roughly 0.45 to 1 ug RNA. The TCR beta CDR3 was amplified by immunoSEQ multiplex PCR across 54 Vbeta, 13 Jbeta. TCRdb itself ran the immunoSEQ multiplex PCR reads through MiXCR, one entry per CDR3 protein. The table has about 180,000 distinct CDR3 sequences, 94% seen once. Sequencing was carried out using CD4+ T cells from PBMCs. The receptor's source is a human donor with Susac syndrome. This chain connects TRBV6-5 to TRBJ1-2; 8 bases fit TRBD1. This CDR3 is CASSFLDRGDGYTF. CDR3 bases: TGTGCCAGCAGTTTCCTCGACAGGGGCGATGGCTACACCTTC.